A single sample is the source of the 2 T cell receptor beta chains below, sequenced in a study of cytomegalovirus exposure and HLA in healthy donors. Researchers ran the PCR with 60 Vbeta and 13 Jbeta primers. The method was immunoSEQ multiplex PCR; TCRdb's version includes in-frame clones alone and lacks a portion of them. The top ten clones hold around 6.1% of a sample with about 120,000 clones, roughly 9% of them seen once. Sequences were obtained from PBMCs. All receptors come from a middle-aged woman in good health and CMV-seropositive.

The chain is built from TRBV4-1 and TRBJ2-7, with 10 bases identical to TRBD1. The CDR3 has 16 residues. Germline V gives CDR1 MGHRA, CDR2 YSYEKL. The J segment lost 3 bases and the V segment lost 1 base, leaving 6 bases of the junction unmatched. CDR3 loop: CASSQVAGTGVYEQYF. DNA for the CDR3: TGCGCCAGCAGCCAAGTTGCCGGGACAGGGGTCTACGAGCAGTACTTC.

This clone was seen only a few times. This chain uses TRBV6-4 with TRBJ2-3, with D perhaps TRBD2 (6 bases). This CDR3 contains 16 residues. Trimming took off 0 bases at V and 4 bases at J, with 14 bases between the two ends. Germline assignment: CDR1 MRHNA and CDR2 SNTAGT. CDR3 DNA: TGTGCCAGCAGTGACTCCTTGTCGGAGGGAGCAGATACGCAGTATTTT. Translating it yields CASSDSLSEGADTQYF.